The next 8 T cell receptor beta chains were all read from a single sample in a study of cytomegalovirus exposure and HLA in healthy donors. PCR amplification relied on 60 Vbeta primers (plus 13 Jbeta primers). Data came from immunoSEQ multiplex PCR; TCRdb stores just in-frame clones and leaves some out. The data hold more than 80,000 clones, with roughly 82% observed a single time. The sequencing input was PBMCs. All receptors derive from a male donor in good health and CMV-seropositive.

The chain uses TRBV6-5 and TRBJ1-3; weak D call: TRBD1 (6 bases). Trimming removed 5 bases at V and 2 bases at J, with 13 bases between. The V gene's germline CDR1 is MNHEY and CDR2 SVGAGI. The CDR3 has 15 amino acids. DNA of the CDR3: TGTGCCAGCAGTAGGACCAGGGGCCCTGGAAACACCATATATTTT. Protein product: CASSRTRGPGNTIYF.

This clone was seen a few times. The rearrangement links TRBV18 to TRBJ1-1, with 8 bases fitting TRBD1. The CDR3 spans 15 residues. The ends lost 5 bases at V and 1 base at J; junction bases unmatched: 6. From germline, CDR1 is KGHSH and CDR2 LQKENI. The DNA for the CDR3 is TGTGCCAGCTCAAAACCGACAGGGGCGAACACTGAAGCTTTCTTT. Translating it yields CASSKPTGANTEAFF.

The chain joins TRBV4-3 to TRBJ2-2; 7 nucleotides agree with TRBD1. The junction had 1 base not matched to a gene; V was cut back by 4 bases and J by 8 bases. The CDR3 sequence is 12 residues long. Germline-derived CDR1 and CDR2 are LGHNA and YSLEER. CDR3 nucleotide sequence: TGCGCCAGCAGCCTGGGACAGGGGGAGCTGTTTTTT. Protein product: CASSLGQGELFF.

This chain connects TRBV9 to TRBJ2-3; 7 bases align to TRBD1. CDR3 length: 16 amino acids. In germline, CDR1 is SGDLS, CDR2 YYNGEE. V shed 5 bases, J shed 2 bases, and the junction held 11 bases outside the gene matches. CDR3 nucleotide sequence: TGTGCCAGCAGTGCCCGCACAGGGGCAGACACAGATACGCAGTATTTT. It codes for CASSARTGADTDTQYF. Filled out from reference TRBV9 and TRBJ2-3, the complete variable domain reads DSGVTQTPKHLITATGQRVTLRCSPRSGDLSVYWYQQSLDQGLQFLIQYYNGEERAKGNILERFSAQQFPDLHSELNLSSLELGDSALYFCASSARTGADTDTQYFGPGTRLTVL.

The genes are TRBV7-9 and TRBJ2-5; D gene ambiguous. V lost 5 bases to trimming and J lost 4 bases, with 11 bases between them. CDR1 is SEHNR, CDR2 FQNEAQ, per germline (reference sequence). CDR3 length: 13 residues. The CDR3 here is CASSDSNRETQYF. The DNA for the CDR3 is TGTGCCAGCAGCGATAGTAATCGAGAGACCCAGTACTTC.

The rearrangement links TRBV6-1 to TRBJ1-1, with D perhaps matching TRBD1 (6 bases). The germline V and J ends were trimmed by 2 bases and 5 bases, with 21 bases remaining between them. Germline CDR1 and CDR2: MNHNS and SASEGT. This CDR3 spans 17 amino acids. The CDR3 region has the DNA TGTGCCAGCAGTGAAAGGGCCGGCCGTCAGGGACAAACTGAAGCTTTCTTT. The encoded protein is CASSERAGRQGQTEAFF.

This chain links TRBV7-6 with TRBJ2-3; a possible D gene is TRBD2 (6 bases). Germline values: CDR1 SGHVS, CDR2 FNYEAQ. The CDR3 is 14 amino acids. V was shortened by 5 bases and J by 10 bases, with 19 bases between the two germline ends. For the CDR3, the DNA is TGTGCCAGCAGCCAACTCAATTCAAGGGACTCGCAGTATTTT. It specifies CASSQLNSRDSQYF.

The CDR3 loop reads CASRGLRGTRTDTQYF. The CDR3 DNA follows: TGTGCCAGCAGGGGACTTCGAGGGACGAGGACAGATACGCAGTATTTT. The chain couples TRBV2 to TRBJ2-3, with D maybe TRBD2 (6 bases). Germline V gene sequence: CDR1 SNHLY, CDR2 FYNNEI. V lost 6 bases and J 3 bases, leaving 19 bases between the germline ends. CDR3 length: 16 amino acids.